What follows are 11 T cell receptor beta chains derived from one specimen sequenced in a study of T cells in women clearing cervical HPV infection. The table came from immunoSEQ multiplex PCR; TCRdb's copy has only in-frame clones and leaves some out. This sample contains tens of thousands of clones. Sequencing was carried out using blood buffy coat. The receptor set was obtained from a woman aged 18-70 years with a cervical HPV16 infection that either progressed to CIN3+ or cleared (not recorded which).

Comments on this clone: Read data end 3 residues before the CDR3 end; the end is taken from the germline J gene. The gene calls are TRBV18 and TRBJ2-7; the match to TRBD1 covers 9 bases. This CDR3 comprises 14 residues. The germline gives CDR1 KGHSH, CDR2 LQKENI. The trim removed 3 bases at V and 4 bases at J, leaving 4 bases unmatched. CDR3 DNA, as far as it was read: TGTGCCAGCTCACCGGGACAGGGTTTTTACGAG. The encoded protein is CASSPGQGFYE. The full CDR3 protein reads CASSPGQGFYEQYF.

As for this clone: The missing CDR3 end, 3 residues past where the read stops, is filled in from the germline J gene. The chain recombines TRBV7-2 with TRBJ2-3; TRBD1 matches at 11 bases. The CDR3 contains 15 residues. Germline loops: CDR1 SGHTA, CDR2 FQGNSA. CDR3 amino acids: CASSFGTGGNQPQYF. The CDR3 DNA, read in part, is TGTGCCAGCAGCTTCGGGACAGGGGGTAATCAGCCG.

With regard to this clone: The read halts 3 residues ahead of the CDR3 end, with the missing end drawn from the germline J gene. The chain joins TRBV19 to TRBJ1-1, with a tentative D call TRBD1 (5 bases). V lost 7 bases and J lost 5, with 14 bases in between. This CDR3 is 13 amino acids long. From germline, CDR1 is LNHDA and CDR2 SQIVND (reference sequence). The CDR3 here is CASTLSRVTEAFF. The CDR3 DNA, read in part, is TGTGCCAGTACCCTTAGCAGGGTGACTGAA.

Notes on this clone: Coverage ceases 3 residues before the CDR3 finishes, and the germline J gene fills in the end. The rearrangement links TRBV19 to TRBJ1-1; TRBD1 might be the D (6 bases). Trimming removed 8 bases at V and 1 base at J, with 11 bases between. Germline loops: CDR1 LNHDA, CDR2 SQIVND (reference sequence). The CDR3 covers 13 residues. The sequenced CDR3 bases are TGTGCCAGTTTCGACAGGAGGAACACTGAA. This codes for CASFDRRNTE. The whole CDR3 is CASFDRRNTEAFF. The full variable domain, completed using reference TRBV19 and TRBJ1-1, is DGGITQSPKYLFRKEGQNVTLSCEQNLNHDAMYWYRQDPGQGLRLIYYSQIVNDFQKGDIAEGYSVSREKKESFPLTVTSAQKNPTAFYLCASFDRRNTEAFFGQGTRLTVV.

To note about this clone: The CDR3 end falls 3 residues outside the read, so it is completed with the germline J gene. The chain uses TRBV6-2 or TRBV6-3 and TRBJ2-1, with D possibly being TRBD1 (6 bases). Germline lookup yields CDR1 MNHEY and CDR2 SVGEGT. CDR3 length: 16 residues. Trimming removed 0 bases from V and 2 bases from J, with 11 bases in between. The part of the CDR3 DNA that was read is TGTGCCAGCAGTTACTCACAGGACAGTGCCTACAATGAG. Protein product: CASSYSQDSAYNE. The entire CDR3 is CASSYSQDSAYNEQFF.

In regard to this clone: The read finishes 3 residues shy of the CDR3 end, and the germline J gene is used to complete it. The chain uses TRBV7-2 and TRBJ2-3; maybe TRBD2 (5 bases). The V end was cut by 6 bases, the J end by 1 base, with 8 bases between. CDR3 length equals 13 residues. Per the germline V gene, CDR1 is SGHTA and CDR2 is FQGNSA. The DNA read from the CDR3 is TGTGCCAGCAGTGGTAGCGGCACAGATACG. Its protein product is CASSGSGTDT. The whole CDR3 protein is CASSGSGTDTQYF.

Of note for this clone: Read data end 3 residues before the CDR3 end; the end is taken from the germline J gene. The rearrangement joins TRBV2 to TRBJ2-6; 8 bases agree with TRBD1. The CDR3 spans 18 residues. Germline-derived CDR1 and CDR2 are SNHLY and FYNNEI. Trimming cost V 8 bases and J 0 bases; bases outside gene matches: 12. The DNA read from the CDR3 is TGTGCCAGCCGGTTTCCCGGGACAGGCTTCTCTGGGGCCAACGTC. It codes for CASRFPGTGFSGANV. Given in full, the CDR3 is CASRFPGTGFSGANVLTF.

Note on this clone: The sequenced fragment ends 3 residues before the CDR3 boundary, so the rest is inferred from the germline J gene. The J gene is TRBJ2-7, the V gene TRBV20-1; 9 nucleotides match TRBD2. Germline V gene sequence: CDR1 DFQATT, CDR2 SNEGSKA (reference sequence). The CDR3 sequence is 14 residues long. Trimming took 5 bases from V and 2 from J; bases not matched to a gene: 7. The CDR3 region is CSAPHPSGTYEQYF. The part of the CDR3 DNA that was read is TGCAGTGCTCCTCACCCTAGCGGGACCTACGAG.

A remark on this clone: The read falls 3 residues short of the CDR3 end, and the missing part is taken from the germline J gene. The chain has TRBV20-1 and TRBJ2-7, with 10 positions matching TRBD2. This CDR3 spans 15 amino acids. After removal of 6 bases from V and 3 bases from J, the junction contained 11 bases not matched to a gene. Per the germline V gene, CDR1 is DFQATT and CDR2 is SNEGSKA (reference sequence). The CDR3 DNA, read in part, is TGCAGTGCGAGCACTTGGACTAGCGGTGACTACGAG. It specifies CSASTWTSGDYE. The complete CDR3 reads CSASTWTSGDYEQYF.

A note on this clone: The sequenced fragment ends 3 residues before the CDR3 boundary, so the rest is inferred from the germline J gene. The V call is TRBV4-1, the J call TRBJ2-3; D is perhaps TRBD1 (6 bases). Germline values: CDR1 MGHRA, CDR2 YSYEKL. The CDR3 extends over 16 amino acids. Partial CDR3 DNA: TGCGCCAGCAGCCAAGGGTTGTACAGGGACGGTCAGCCG. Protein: CASSQGLYRDGQP. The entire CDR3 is CASSQGLYRDGQPQYF.

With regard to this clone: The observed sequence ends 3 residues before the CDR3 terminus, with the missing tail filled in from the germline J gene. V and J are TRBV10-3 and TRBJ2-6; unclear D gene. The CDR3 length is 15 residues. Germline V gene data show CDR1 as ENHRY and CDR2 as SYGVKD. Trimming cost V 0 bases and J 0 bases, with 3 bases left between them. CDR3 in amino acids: CAISESSSGANVLTF. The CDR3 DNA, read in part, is TGTGCCATCAGTGAGTCTAGCTCTGGGGCCAACGTC.